These 26 T cell receptor beta chains share one sample of origin, sequenced in a study of vaccination effects on CD4 cells after COVID-19. Viral peptide pool expansion of antigen-specific CD4+ T cells preceded sequencing in the ViraFEST assay. Following culture for approximately ten days, CD4+ T cells were isolated. Vaccinated recipients, who were negative for nucleocapsid antibodies, had no history of SARS-CoV-2 infection. For these TCRs, the target antigens are not known. The table came from immunoSEQ multiplex PCR; TCRdb's copy has only in-frame clones and leaves some out. The table has tens of thousands of clones, 70% to 80% seen once; the top ten hold around 13%. The source material was CD4+ T cells from PBMCs cultured with HCoV-OC43 spike peptides, sampled before COVID-19 vaccination. Subset: HCoV-OC43 spike overlapping peptide pool stimulation. These receptors were obtained from a human donor who received a COVID-19 vaccine.

The chain combines TRBV6-5 with TRBJ1-3; 7 nucleotides agree with TRBD1. The CDR3 length is 15 residues. Germline lookup yields CDR1 MNHEY and CDR2 SVGAGI. The ends lost 6 bases at V and 3 bases at J; junction bases unmatched: 8. Here the CDR3 reads CASRKDGQDGNTIYF. Written as DNA, the CDR3 is TGTGCCAGCAGGAAGGATGGACAGGATGGAAACACCATATATTTT.

V usage is TRBV30 and J usage is TRBJ1-2; D unresolved. The CDR3 length is 13 residues. The V gene lost 2 bases and the J gene lost 1 base, with 8 bases spanning the gap. CDR1 and CDR2 (germline): GTSNPN, SVGIG (reference sequence). The CDR3 DNA follows: TGTGCCTGGAGTATCAGCCTTAACTATGGCTACACCTTC. This sequence encodes CAWSISLNYGYTF.

This rearrangement joins TRBV7-2 to TRBJ2-4; D is unclear. The CDR3 length is 14 residues. Germline V gene sequence: CDR1 SGHTA, CDR2 FQGNSA. V lost 3 bases, J lost 0 bases, and 6 bases lay in between. The CDR3 reads CASSLRLAKNIQYF. CDR3 DNA: TGTGCCAGCAGCTTGAGACTAGCCAAAAACATTCAGTACTTC. Full variable domain (outside the CDR3, taken from reference TRBV7-2 and TRBJ2-4): GAGVSQSPSNKVTEKGKDVELRCDPISGHTALYWYRQSLGQGLEFLIYFQGNSAPDKSGLPSDRFSAERTGGSVSTLTIQRTQQEDSAVYLCASSLRLAKNIQYFGAGTRLSVL.

This clone was counted a few times. The rearrangement uses TRBV4-1 and TRBJ2-2; 12 nucleotides match TRBD2. Per germline, CDR1 MGHRA and CDR2 YSYEKL. There are 17 residues in the CDR3. V shed 1 base and J 1 base; nucleotides not matched to a gene: 1. CDR3 nucleotides: TGCGCCAGCAGCCAAGCTAGCGGGAGGGTGAACACCGGGGAGCTGTTTTTT. Its protein product is CASSQASGRVNTGELFF.

The rearrangement links TRBV7-9 to TRBJ2-7; either TRBD1 or TRBD2 may fit D (6 bases each). The CDR3 is 15 residues long. The germline V gene has CDR1 SEHNR and CDR2 FQNEAQ (reference sequence). Trimming stripped 2 bases from V and 4 bases from J, with 15 bases between. This chain's CDR3 is CASSLFSGAGYEQYF. CDR3 DNA: TGTGCCAGCAGCTTATTTTCAGGGGCGGGGTACGAGCAGTACTTC.

The V call is TRBV5-1, the J call TRBJ2-1; no clear D gene. Germline CDR1 reads SGHRS; CDR2 reads YFSETQ. CDR3 length: 14 amino acids. V was cut by 1 base and J by 8 bases, with 13 bases left in between. The CDR3 coding sequence is TGCGCCAGCAGCTTGAGCCCTACGATCTATGAGCAGTTCTTC. This encodes CASSLSPTIYEQFF.

This clone was recorded only once. The chain combines TRBV4-2 with TRBJ2-3, with 8 nucleotides matching TRBD2. This CDR3 has 17 residues. The germline V gene has CDR1 LGHNA and CDR2 YNFKEQ. Trimming at V came to 0 bases and at J to 3 bases, leaving 8 bases not matched to a gene. The chain's CDR3 is CASSQDLSGRGTDTQYF. DNA for the CDR3: TGTGCCAGCAGCCAAGATCTGAGCGGGAGAGGGACAGATACGCAGTATTTT.

The chain couples TRBV10-3 to TRBJ2-1; 9 positions agree with TRBD1. J lost 7 bases, V lost 8 bases, and 12 bases had no gene match. Germline V gives CDR1 ENHRY, CDR2 SYGVKD. The CDR3 spans 15 residues. The CDR3 DNA sequence: TGTGCCATCCCGTCAGGGACAGGGTCCAGGAATGAGCAGTTCTTC. It encodes CAIPSGTGSRNEQFF.

The gene calls are TRBV5-4 and TRBJ2-2; 13 bases are a match to TRBD2. J lost 6 bases, V lost 4 bases, and 12 bases had no gene match. The CDR3 contains 18 residues. From germline, CDR1 is SGHNT and CDR2 YYREEE (reference sequence). The CDR3, as DNA: TGTGCCAGCAGCCGACAGACTAGCGGGGGGCCTGGCGCCGGGGAGCTGTTTTTT. This sequence encodes CASSRQTSGGPGAGELFF.

The rearrangement uses TRBV7-9 and TRBJ2-3, with 10 bases fitting TRBD2. The CDR3 is made up of 16 amino acids. With V trimmed by 6 bases and J by 1 base, 7 bases remained unmatched. CDR1 and CDR2 from the germline V gene are SEHNR and FQNEAQ (reference sequence). The CDR3 protein is CASSSSGSSRTDTQYF. CDR3 sequence (DNA): TGTGCCAGCAGTTCTAGCGGGAGTTCTCGCACAGATACGCAGTATTTT. Complete variable domain (other parts from reference TRBV7-9 and TRBJ2-3): DTGVSQNPRHKITKRGQNVTFRCDPISEHNRLYWYRQTLGQGPEFLTYFQNEAQLEKSRLLSDRFSAERPKGSFSTLEIQRTEQGDSAMYLCASSSSGSSRTDTQYFGPGTRLTVL.

The chain recombines TRBV6-5 with TRBJ2-5, with no clear D. Germline values: CDR1 MNHEY, CDR2 SVGAGI. The CDR3 runs to 12 residues. Trimming took 7 bases from V and 7 from J, leaving 13 bases between them. The CDR3 spells CASIPSRGTQYF. In DNA, the CDR3 is TGTGCCAGCATTCCGTCCCGAGGGACCCAGTACTTC.

This clone has a single count. The chain employs TRBV5-1 and TRBJ2-2, with 9 bases that match TRBD1. Looked up from germline, CDR1 is SGHRS and CDR2 is YFSETQ. This CDR3 comprises 15 residues. The V and J ends lost 4 bases and 5 bases, in that order; junction bases with no gene match: 6. The CDR3 sequence: CASSPGTGLTGELFF. Here the CDR3 DNA reads TGCGCCAGCAGCCCCGGGACAGGGTTGACCGGGGAGCTGTTTTTT. Drawing the rest from reference TRBV5-1 and TRBJ2-2, the complete variable domain is KAGVTQTPRYLIKTRGQQVTLSCSPISGHRSVSWYQQTPGQGLQFLFEYFSETQRNKGNFPGRFSGRQFSNSRSEMNVSTLELGDSALYLCASSPGTGLTGELFFGEGSRLTVL.

The genes are TRBV6-5 and TRBJ2-5; 9 bases are shared with TRBD2. This CDR3 comprises 15 residues. Germline V gene lookup returns CDR1 MNHEY and CDR2 SVGAGI. With 5 bases clipped from V and 0 bases from J, the junction kept 4 bases outside the gene matches. CDR3 sequence reads: CASSLRLADQETQYF. As DNA, the CDR3 is TGTGCCAGCAGTCTTCGACTAGCGGACCAAGAGACCCAGTACTTC.

The J gene is TRBJ2-4, the V gene TRBV19; D is possibly TRBD2 (5 bases). The germline V gene has CDR1 LNHDA and CDR2 SQIVND (reference sequence). Trimming stripped 3 bases from V and 1 base from J, with 7 bases between. The CDR3 spans 14 residues. DNA for the CDR3: TGTGCCAGTAGTATCGGCGGGGCCAAAAACATTCAGTACTTC. Amino acids: CASSIGGAKNIQYF.

V is TRBV28 and J is TRBJ2-7, with 7 nucleotides matching TRBD2. Germline CDR1 and CDR2: MDHEN and SYDVKM. The CDR3 runs 14 residues. Trimming cost V 2 bases and J 3 bases; bases outside gene matches: 4. The CDR3, as DNA: TGTGCCAGCAGTTTAGGTGGGGGGGGCTACGAGCAGTACTTC. Translation: CASSLGGGGYEQYF. Looking up the rest from reference TRBV28 and TRBJ2-7 gives the full variable domain: DVKVTQSSRYLVKRTGEKVFLECVQDMDHENMFWYRQDPGLGLRLIYFSYDVKMKEKGDIPEGYSVSREKKERFSLILESASTNQTSMYLCASSLGGGGYEQYFGPGTRLTVT.

This rearrangement joins TRBV12-3 or TRBV12-4 to TRBJ1-1; D ambiguous. The CDR3 totals 11 residues. The ends were cut back, 5 bases at V and 7 bases at J, with 8 bases in the middle. CDR3 sequence: CASSITREAFF. In DNA form, the CDR3 reads TGTGCCAGCAGTATCACACGTGAAGCTTTCTTT.

This CDR3 reads CASSSEGETDTEAFF. The CDR3 nucleotides read TGTGCCAGCAGCTCGGAGGGGGAAACGGACACTGAAGCTTTCTTT. The chain combines TRBV13 with TRBJ1-1, with D perhaps matching TRBD1 (6 bases). Trimming took 4 bases from V and 3 from J, leaving 15 bases between them. Germline CDR1 and CDR2: PRHDT and FYEKMQ (reference sequence). This CDR3 comprises 15 residues.

The rearrangement joins TRBV5-1 to TRBJ1-4; D call uncertain. This CDR3 region has 14 residues. Germline values: CDR1 SGHRS, CDR2 YFSETQ. V was shortened by 0 bases and J by 8 bases, with 11 bases between the two germline ends. This CDR3 is CASSLGAVREKLFF. CDR3 DNA: TGCGCCAGCAGCTTGGGTGCAGTCCGGGAAAAACTGTTTTTT.

The chain is built from TRBV29-1 and TRBJ1-2; D may be TRBD1 (5 bases). V lost 5 bases, J lost 0 bases, and 13 bases lay in between. CDR3 length equals 14 residues. Germline assignment: CDR1 SQVTM and CDR2 ANQGSEA. CDR3 loop: CSVLGGVANYGYTF. The DNA for the CDR3 is TGCAGCGTTCTGGGAGGGGTAGCTAACTATGGCTACACCTTC.

This chain's CDR3 is CASSFRGNYGYTF. The DNA of the CDR3 is TGTGCCAGCAGCTTTCGGGGAAACTATGGCTACACCTTC. The gene calls are TRBV7-2 and TRBJ1-2; no definite D call. This CDR3 has 13 residues. Per germline, CDR1 SGHTA and CDR2 FQGNSA. V lost 3 bases and J 2 bases, leaving 7 bases between the germline ends.

In its sample, this clone was seen once. The chain has TRBV5-1 and TRBJ2-7; 9 bases agree with TRBD1. In germline, CDR1 is SGHRS, CDR2 YFSETQ. CDR3 length: 17 amino acids. V lost 5 bases, J lost 1 base, and 13 bases stayed unmatched. The CDR3, as DNA: TGCGCCAGCAGGCAGAACTCCGGGACAGGGCTGTCCTACGAGCAGTACTTC. Protein product: CASRQNSGTGLSYEQYF.

The V and J genes are TRBV9 and TRBJ1-1, with TRBD1 identical over 8 bases. CDR1 is SGDLS and CDR2 is YYNGEE in the germline V gene. With V trimmed by 1 base and J by 10 bases, 12 bases remained unmatched. The CDR3 runs 15 residues. The CDR3 sequence: CASSVQTGAEKAAFF. Written as DNA, the CDR3 is TGTGCCAGCAGCGTACAGACAGGGGCGGAAAAGGCAGCTTTCTTT.

V and J are TRBV28 and TRBJ1-6; a possible D gene is TRBD1 (6 bases). Trimming took 5 bases from V and 0 from J, leaving 11 bases between them. CDR3 length: 16 amino acids. Looked up from germline, CDR1 is MDHEN and CDR2 is SYDVKM. The CDR3 is CASSPQQGSYNSPLHF. In DNA form, the CDR3 reads TGTGCCAGCAGTCCCCAACAGGGCTCCTATAATTCACCCCTCCACTTT.

The chain uses TRBV20-1 and TRBJ2-1; 9 nucleotides match TRBD2. The CDR3 runs 17 residues. Per germline, CDR1 DFQATT and CDR2 SNEGSKA (reference sequence). With 3 bases clipped from V and 1 base from J, the junction kept 10 bases outside the gene matches. The CDR3 spells CSASWAGGSESYNEQFF. The CDR3 bases are TGCAGTGCTAGTTGGGCGGGAGGGTCAGAATCCTACAATGAGCAGTTCTTC.

The chain carries TRBV11-2 and TRBJ1-5; 7 positions agree with TRBD1. V lost 5 bases to trimming and J lost 6 bases; unmatched junction nucleotides: 4. Germline CDR1 reads SGHAT; CDR2 reads FQNNGV. CDR3 size: 13 residues. The CDR3 protein is CASSPGGRQPQHF. The CDR3 DNA sequence: TGTGCCAGCAGCCCAGGGGGACGTCAGCCCCAGCATTTT.

The chain carries TRBV2 and TRBJ2-1, with 10 bases fitting TRBD2. The V gene's germline CDR1 is SNHLY and CDR2 FYNNEI. V dropped 8 bases and J dropped 6; count of bases not matched to a gene: 7. The CDR3 is made up of 14 amino acids. CDR3 bases: TGTGCCAGCCGCCTACTAGCGGGGATCAATGAGCAGTTCTTC. Translation gives CASRLLAGINEQFF.